This paragraph covers one T cell receptor (beta chain) sequence. Assay used: immunoSEQ multiplex PCR; TCRdb lists only in-frame clones, some missing. The table lists some 5,000 clones, about 25% of them singletons. Germline CDR1 LNHDA, CDR2 SQIVND (reference sequence). This CDR3 spans 16 amino acids. The junction had 14 bases not matched to a gene; V was cut back by 5 bases and J by 8 bases. The sample comes from a study of graft-versus-host responses after intestinal transplantation. Study observations and caveats: Present in recipient marrow, GvH clones included some that appeared first in ileum or blood.

Responder cells labeled with CFSE (roughly 200,000) were co-plated with irradiated stimulator cells labeled with violet dye (roughly 200,000). Both CD3+CD4+ and CD3+CD8+ responders that were proliferating and CFSE-low underwent sorting after the reaction. The sequence was collected from a human patient who was an organ donor for intestinal transplantation. The J gene is TRBJ1-2, the V gene TRBV19; 10 bases agree with TRBD1. Sample: alloreactive CD4+ T cells from a mixed lymphocyte reaction culture, taken before transplantation. The subset denotes: CFSE-low proliferating T cells sorted from roughly six-day pre-transplant mixed lymphocyte reaction (GvH or HvG direction). CDR3 sequence: CASSWGQGLLIGGYTF. The CDR3, as DNA: TGTGCCAGTAGTTGGGGACAGGGGCTACTGATTGGGGGCTACACCTTC.